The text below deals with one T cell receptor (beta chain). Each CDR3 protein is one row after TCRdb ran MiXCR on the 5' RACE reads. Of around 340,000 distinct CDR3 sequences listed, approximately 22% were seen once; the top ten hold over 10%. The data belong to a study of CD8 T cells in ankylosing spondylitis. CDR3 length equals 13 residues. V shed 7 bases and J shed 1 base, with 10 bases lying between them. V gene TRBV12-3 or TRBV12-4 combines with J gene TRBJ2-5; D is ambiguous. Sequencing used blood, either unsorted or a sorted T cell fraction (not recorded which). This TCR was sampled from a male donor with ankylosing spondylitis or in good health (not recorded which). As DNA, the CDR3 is TGTGCCAGCAAGGCGGCAGCCCAAGAGACCCAGTACTTC. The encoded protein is CASKAAAQETQYF.